Listed here is a single TCR beta chain. There are a few counts of this clone. Its antigen remains undetermined. The record has no base qualities; no much larger clone is one base away. The data derive from a study of graft-versus-host responses after intestinal transplantation listed by TCRdb under 2021. Some background on the complete study: Recipients received multivisceral, liver-intestinal, or isolated intestinal transplants. Every recipient was given anti-thymocyte globulin induction, followed by around three years of maintenance tacrolimus and steroids. The cohort enrolled 24 intestinal transplant recipients, one of whom was a retransplant, and 3 patients without pretransplant specimens were excluded. Bulk TCR-beta CDR3 sequencing was used to track graft-versus-host and host-versus-graft alloreactive T cell clones in the graft, circulation and bone marrow after intestinal transplantation. Alloreactive clones were identified by sequencing pre-transplant mixed lymphocyte reaction products and comparing these products with unstimulated pre-transplant donor and recipient T cells. Rather than going through the commercial service, samples from a few later patients were sequenced in-house on an Illumina MiSeq and processed with MiXCR. Donor T cell macrochimerism was defined as a peak of at least 4% donor T cells among recipient peripheral blood mononuclear cells. On the study overall, not on this receptor specifically: The conclusions were limited by the relatively low number and heterogeneity of the intestinal transplant patients. Patients with donor T cell macrochimerism had high GvH to HvG T cell clonal ratios in their allografts. GvH clones turned up in recipient bone marrow, with some appearing earlier in ileal mucosa or blood, a pattern consistent with an intestinal mucosal origin. Early after transplant, peak levels of circulating GvH clones were found to be associated with declines in HvG clones.

CDR1 and CDR2 are read off the germline V gene as SGHRS and YFSETQ. The CDR3, cysteine through phenylalanine, is 14 amino acids long. The sequence is cut down to CDR3 DNA, 42 bases in frame from base 1. Germline trimming: 5 bases from V, 2 bases from J; junction bases outside gene matches: 6. To prepare the library, the immunoSEQ multiplex PCR assay was applied. High-throughput TCR-beta CDR3 sequencing of genomic DNA from most patients was performed by Adaptive Biotechnologies. On the authors' methods: Adaptive's ImmunoSEQ software supplied the TCR sequencing data for around 19 patients, while MiXCR and VDJtools were used to process a few other patients. CDR3 nucleotide sequences shared by donor and recipient were removed because the origin of these sequences could not be assigned. To count as alloreactive, a clone needed at least 2-fold expansion over unstimulated cells and a minimum CFSE-low frequency of 0.002% (template counts) or 0.001% (read counts). Mappable clones were those detected in sequenced pre-transplant spleen, lymph node, or MLR CFSE-low populations of the donor or recipient. Cumulative frequency of alloreactive clones was calculated as a percentage of all sequences weighted by copy number. Entries here come from immuneACCESS through TCRdb and include only in-frame sequences with V and J called. Some clones fail to appear in such tables; in the studies checked, an unresolved V gene covers under half of the shortfall, and the cause of the remainder is unknown. The V and J calls and clone size come from that table; D and trimming were worked out from the DNA. The sample has tens of thousands of clones on record, roughly 87% of them singletons. The ten largest clones take up more than 15% of the sample.

Dithiothreitol, EDTA incubations and collagenase D digestion were used to isolate intraepithelial and lamina propria lymphocytes from graft specimens. Bulk TCR-beta sequencing was performed on serial intestinal graft biopsy specimens collected as late as 600 days after transplant. The receptor was isolated from a human patient who received an intestinal transplant, so some T cells may come from the graft donor. The sequences come from ileum tissue, collected more than 200 days after intestinal transplant. The chain joins TRBV5-1 to TRBJ2-5; TRBD1 lines up with 7 middle nucleotides. In nucleotide form, the sequence is TGCGCCAGCAGTTACAGGGGAGAGCAAGAGACCCAGTACTTC. Translated, it gives CASSYRGEQETQYF.